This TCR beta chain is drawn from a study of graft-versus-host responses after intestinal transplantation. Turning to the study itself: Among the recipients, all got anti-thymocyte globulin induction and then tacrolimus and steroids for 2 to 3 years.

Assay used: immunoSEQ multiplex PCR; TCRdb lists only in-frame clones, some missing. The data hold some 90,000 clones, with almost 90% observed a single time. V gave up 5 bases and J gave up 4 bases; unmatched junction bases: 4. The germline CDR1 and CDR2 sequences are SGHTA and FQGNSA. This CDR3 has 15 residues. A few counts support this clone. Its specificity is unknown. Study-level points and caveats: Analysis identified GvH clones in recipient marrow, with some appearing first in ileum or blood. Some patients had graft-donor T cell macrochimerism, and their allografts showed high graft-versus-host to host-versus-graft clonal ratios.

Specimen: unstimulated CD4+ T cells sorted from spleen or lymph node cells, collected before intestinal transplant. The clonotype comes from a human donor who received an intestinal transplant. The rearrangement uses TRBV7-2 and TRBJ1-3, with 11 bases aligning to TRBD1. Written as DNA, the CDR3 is TGTGCCAGCAGCCGGGACAGGGGGTCAGGAAACACCATATATTTT. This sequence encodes CASSRDRGSGNTIYF.